The next 28 T cell receptor beta chains were all read from a single sample in a study of blood T cell repertoires in COVID-19. Clones were read by immunoSEQ multiplex PCR, and TCRdb kept only the in-frame ones, dropping some. In the table there are under 9,500 clones, more than 85% of which are singletons. The specimen sequenced was peripheral blood. All receptors derive from a woman aged 50 to 60 with active COVID-19.

V gene TRBV10-2 combines with J gene TRBJ2-7; tentatively, D is TRBD1 (5 bases). Germline values: CDR1 WSHSY, CDR2 SAAADI. Trimming took off 5 bases at V and 2 bases at J, with 7 bases between the two ends. This CDR3 has 12 residues. CDR3: CASSPGTYEQYF. The CDR3 region has the DNA TGCGCCAGCAGTCCAGGGACCTACGAGCAGTACTTC.

The chain links TRBV5-1 to TRBJ1-1, with D tentatively TRBD1 (6 bases). Germline assignment: CDR1 SGHRS and CDR2 YFSETQ. V lost 3 bases and J 4 bases, leaving 16 bases between the germline ends. The CDR3 is 15 amino acids. Here the CDR3 reads CASSWGQGWSTEAFF. The CDR3 DNA reads as TGCGCCAGCAGCTGGGGGCAGGGATGGTCCACTGAAGCTTTCTTT.

This chain uses TRBV5-6 with TRBJ1-4; D is undetermined. The CDR3 has 14 amino acids. V lost 0 bases and J 5 bases, leaving 8 bases between the germline ends. From germline, CDR1 is SGHDT and CDR2 YYEEEE. The CDR3 DNA sequence: TGTGCCAGCAGCTTGGAAAGACTGAATGAAAAACTGTTTTTT. Translation: CASSLERLNEKLFF.

This sequence joins TRBV7-8 and TRBJ1-2; D is possibly TRBD1 (5 bases). The CDR3 is 14 amino acids. The ends were cut back, 1 base at V and 4 bases at J, with 10 bases in the middle. Germline CDR1 and CDR2: SGHVS and FQNEAQ. For the CDR3, the DNA is TGTGCCAGCAGCTTAGAGACCGGGGGCTATGGCTACACCTTC. It translates to CASSLETGGYGYTF.

The CDR3, as DNA: TGTGCCACCAGCAGAGACGCCTCCAGCGGCAGCTCCTACGAGCAGTACTTC. Amino acids: CATSRDASSGSSYEQYF. The rearrangement links TRBV15 to TRBJ2-7, with D perhaps matching TRBD2 (5 bases). The CDR3 runs 17 residues. Trimming took 0 bases from V and 0 from J, leaving 15 bases between them. In germline, CDR1 is LNHNV, CDR2 YYDKDF (reference sequence).

The chain uses TRBV5-4 and TRBJ1-2, with no clear D. V lost 0 bases and J 7 bases, leaving 7 bases between the germline ends. The CDR3 is 12 residues long. The germline V gene encodes CDR1 SGHNT and CDR2 YYREEE (reference sequence). The CDR3 DNA reads TGTGCCAGCAGCTTGGGAGTTGTTGGCTACACCTTC. Its translation is CASSLGVVGYTF.

This chain joins TRBV27 and TRBJ2-3, with 10 bases lining up with TRBD2. Germline-derived CDR1 and CDR2 are MNHEY and SMNVEV (reference sequence). V was pared by 3 bases and J by 1 base, with 4 bases of the junction left unmatched. CDR3 length: 16 amino acids. CDR3: CASSFASGRGTDTQYF. In DNA, the CDR3 is TGTGCCAGCAGTTTCGCCAGCGGGAGGGGCACAGATACGCAGTATTTT.

The rearrangement uses TRBV5-1 and TRBJ1-2, with D possibly TRBD1 on 6 matching bases. The CDR3 is 14 residues long. The V gene's germline CDR1 is SGHRS and CDR2 YFSETQ. Trimming shortened V by 0 bases and J by 4 bases, and 10 bases separated the two germline ends. CDR3 amino acids: CASSLGGQSYGYTF. The CDR3 DNA follows: TGCGCCAGCAGCTTGGGCGGACAGTCCTATGGCTACACCTTC.

The chain carries TRBV9 and TRBJ2-3; the D gene is possibly TRBD2 (5 bases). V lost 3 bases to trimming and J lost 0 bases, with 11 bases between them. CDR3 size: 15 residues. Germline CDR1 and CDR2: SGDLS and YYNGEE. CDR3 protein: CASSAQDSSTDTQYF. As DNA, the CDR3 is TGTGCCAGCAGCGCCCAGGACTCTAGCACAGATACGCAGTATTTT.

CDR3 protein: CASSYTYGASSYNEQFF. In DNA form, the CDR3 reads TGTGCCAGCAGTTACACATACGGAGCGAGCTCCTACAATGAGCAGTTCTTC. J is TRBJ2-1 and V is TRBV6-2 or TRBV6-3; D remains unclear. V gave up 2 bases and J gave up 0 bases, with 14 bases separating them. This CDR3 has 17 amino acids. Germline CDR1 and CDR2: MNHEY and SVGEGT.

This clone appeared once. The chain employs TRBV28 and TRBJ2-1; D might be TRBD1 (5 bases). This CDR3 comprises 13 residues. The germline V gene encodes CDR1 MDHEN and CDR2 SYDVKM. The germline V and J ends were trimmed by 3 bases and 8 bases, with 11 bases remaining between them. The CDR3 coding sequence is TGTGCCAGCAGTTTCCTTGACAGCCATGAGCAGTTCTTC. Translation: CASSFLDSHEQFF.

This chain uses TRBV5-6 with TRBJ1-1, with a weak D call TRBD1 (6 bases). CDR3 length: 15 residues. Germline V gives CDR1 SGHDT, CDR2 YYEEEE. Between the trimmed V and J ends, which lost 4 bases and 3 bases, there was a span of 16 bases. The CDR3 nucleotides are TGTGCCAGCAGCGAAACAGGGAGTTCGGACACTGAAGCTTTCTTT. This gives the protein CASSETGSSDTEAFF.

The chain has TRBV30 and TRBJ2-6; maybe TRBD2 (5 bases). Germline V lookup: CDR1 GTSNPN, CDR2 SVGIG (reference sequence). Trimming removed 0 bases at V and 0 bases at J, with 12 bases between. The CDR3 runs to 17 residues. The CDR3 sequence is CAWSVMGAVSGANVLTF. The CDR3, as DNA: TGTGCCTGGAGTGTCATGGGAGCCGTCTCTGGGGCCAACGTCCTGACTTTC.

The chain employs TRBV28 and TRBJ2-5; 8 bases are a match to TRBD2. This CDR3 spans 16 amino acids. Germline V gene sequence: CDR1 MDHEN, CDR2 SYDVKM. Losses at the gene ends were 4 bases for V and 1 base for J; bases not matched to a gene: 8. The CDR3 nucleotides are TGTGCCAGCAGTTCAACGGGGGGGCGGGCCCAAGAGACCCAGTACTTC. It codes for CASSSTGGRAQETQYF.

V and J are TRBV27 and TRBJ1-1; D call uncertain. This CDR3 contains 12 residues. Germline loops: CDR1 MNHEY, CDR2 SMNVEV (reference sequence). V was trimmed by 6 bases and J by 0 bases, leaving 5 bases between them. CDR3 sequence reads: CASRTLNTEAFF. In nucleotides, the CDR3 is TGTGCCAGCAGAACACTGAACACTGAAGCTTTCTTT.

This clone was detected only once. The J gene is TRBJ2-3, the V gene TRBV5-1; TRBD1 aligns across 10 bases. V lost 0 bases, J lost 3 bases, and 7 bases stayed unmatched. This CDR3 has 17 residues. Germline V gene lookup returns CDR1 SGHRS and CDR2 YFSETQ. The CDR3 loop is CASSLGRQGASTDTQYF. The DNA of the CDR3 is TGCGCCAGCAGCTTGGGCAGACAGGGGGCGAGTACAGATACGCAGTATTTT.

The gene calls are TRBV6-7 and TRBJ1-6; no clear D gene. TRBV6-7 carries the ORF label, with uncertain function. The CDR3 has 11 amino acids. The V and J ends lost 5 bases and 9 bases respectively, with 5 bases between them. CDR3 in amino acids: CASSRGSPLHF. The CDR3 bases are TGTGCCAGCAGTCGAGGTTCACCCCTCCACTTT.

V gene TRBV9 combines with J gene TRBJ2-2; TRBD2 matches at 7 bases. There are 15 residues in the CDR3. The trim removed 4 bases at V and 8 bases at J, leaving 11 bases unmatched. Germline-derived CDR1 and CDR2 are SGDLS and YYNGEE. The DNA for the CDR3 is TGTGCCAGCAGCCCCGGGAGGCGGACACCAGGGGAGCTGTTTTTT. Translating it yields CASSPGRRTPGELFF.

The V call is TRBV28, the J call TRBJ2-1, with 10 bases that match TRBD1. The junction had 7 bases not matched to a gene; V was cut back by 9 bases and J by 2 bases. This CDR3 has 15 amino acids. CDR1 is MDHEN, CDR2 SYDVKM, per germline. CDR3 sequence: CASSRDRGTYNEQFF. CDR3 sequence (DNA): TGTGCCAGTTCCCGGGACAGGGGCACCTACAATGAGCAGTTCTTC.

The table lists this clone with a count of one. The chain is built from TRBV30 and TRBJ1-1, with TRBD1 matching 7 bases. V lost 5 bases to trimming and J lost 7 bases; unmatched junction nucleotides: 13. The CDR3 is 14 residues long. Per the germline V gene, CDR1 is GTSNPN and CDR2 is SVGIG (reference sequence). The CDR3 DNA is TGTGCCTGGGGACAGGCCGGGATTATAGGTGAAGCTTTCTTT. Protein: CAWGQAGIIGEAFF.

This chain joins TRBV28 and TRBJ2-6; 9 nucleotides agree with TRBD1. V shed 6 bases and J 0 bases; nucleotides not matched to a gene: 6. This CDR3 has 17 residues. Germline V gene sequence: CDR1 MDHEN, CDR2 SYDVKM. The CDR3 region is CASSRDRVSSGANVLTF. CDR3 DNA: TGTGCCAGCAGCCGGGACAGGGTTAGCTCTGGGGCCAACGTCCTGACTTTC.

This clone was counted once. This chain connects TRBV5-1 to TRBJ2-3; the match to TRBD1 covers 7 bases. This CDR3 is built from 15 residues. Germline trimming cut 0 bases from V and 2 bases from J; bases unmatched to any gene: 3. Per the germline V gene, CDR1 is SGHRS and CDR2 is YFSETQ. CDR3 DNA sequence: TGCGCCAGCAGCTTGGAGACAGGGCCCACAGATACGCAGTATTTT. Translation gives CASSLETGPTDTQYF.

The V and J genes are TRBV7-2 and TRBJ2-5, with D possibly TRBD2 on 6 matching bases. V was pared by 2 bases and J by 10 bases, with 11 bases between. Germline V lookup: CDR1 SGHTA, CDR2 FQGNSA. The length of the CDR3 is 12 residues. The CDR3 DNA reads as TGTGCCAGCAGCTTAACTGTGCGGGACCAGTACTTC. Translated: CASSLTVRDQYF.

The chain uses TRBV28 and TRBJ2-1; no clear D gene. The germline CDR1 and CDR2 sequences are MDHEN and SYDVKM. V lost 7 bases to trimming and J lost 4 bases, with 8 bases between them. This CDR3 is 12 amino acids long. The CDR3 DNA sequence: TGTGCCAGCAAGCCCCTATACAATGAGCAGTTCTTC. Translated, it gives CASKPLYNEQFF.

The chain is built from TRBV3-1 (or the pseudogene TRBV3-2) and TRBJ2-7, with 7 bases fitting TRBD1. Germline trimming cut 0 bases from V and 4 bases from J; bases unmatched to any gene: 12. The germline CDR1 and CDR2 sequences are LGHDT and YNNKEL (reference sequence). CDR3 size: 17 residues. The CDR3 coding sequence is TGTGCCAGCAGCCAAGATCGGGGACAGCTTGGTCATTACGAGCAGTACTTC. This encodes CASSQDRGQLGHYEQYF.

V and J are TRBV4-1 and TRBJ2-7; a possible D gene is TRBD1 (6 bases). This CDR3 is built from 14 residues. Trimming removed 5 bases from V and 0 bases from J, with 11 bases in between. CDR1 MGHRA and CDR2 YSYEKL come from the germline V gene. The CDR3 coding sequence is TGCGCCAGCAGCGTGTCCAGGGGCTCCTACGAGCAGTACTTC. Encoded protein: CASSVSRGSYEQYF.

In its sample, this clone was seen once. The gene calls are TRBV6-6 and TRBJ2-1, with 10 nucleotides matching TRBD2. With V trimmed by 6 bases and J by 5 bases, 7 bases remained unmatched. This CDR3 has 15 residues. Germline V CDR1 and CDR2: MNHNY, SVGAGI (reference sequence). In DNA, the CDR3 is TGTGCCAGCAGCTCCGCGGGACTAGCGAACAATGAGCAGTTCTTC. As protein: CASSSAGLANNEQFF.

The table lists this clone with a count of one. The rearrangement uses TRBV6-5 and TRBJ1-2; D perhaps matches TRBD1 (6 bases). This CDR3 contains 13 residues. Germline-derived CDR1 and CDR2 are MNHEY and SVGAGI. V was pared by 6 bases and J by 2 bases, with 10 bases between. CDR3 loop: CASRAGENYGYTF. The CDR3 DNA reads as TGTGCCAGCAGAGCAGGGGAGAACTATGGCTACACCTTC.